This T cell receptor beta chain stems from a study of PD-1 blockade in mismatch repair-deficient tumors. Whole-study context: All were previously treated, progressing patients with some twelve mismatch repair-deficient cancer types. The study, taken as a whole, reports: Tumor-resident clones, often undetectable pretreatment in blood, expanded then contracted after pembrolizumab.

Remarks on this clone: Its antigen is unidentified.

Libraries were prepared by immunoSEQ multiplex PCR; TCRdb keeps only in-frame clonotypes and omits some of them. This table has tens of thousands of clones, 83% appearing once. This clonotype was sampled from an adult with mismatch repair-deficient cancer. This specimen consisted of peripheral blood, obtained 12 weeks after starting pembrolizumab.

CDR3: CASSAFARLAGGANIQYF. The CDR3, as DNA: TGTGCCAGCAGTGCTTTCGCCCGACTAGCGGGAGGAGCTAACATTCAGTACTTC. The chain links TRBV2 to TRBJ2-4; 13 bases map to TRBD2. The CDR3 extends over 18 amino acids. Trimming cost V 4 bases and J 7 bases; bases outside gene matches: 13. Looked up from germline, CDR1 is SNHLY and CDR2 is FYNNEI.